Below, one T cell receptor (beta chain) is given with its context. As yet, its antigen is unknown. The sample is drawn from a study of cytotoxic CD8 clonotypes in ibrutinib-treated CLL. In the study overall: Within the patient group, some 11 were relapsed/refractory and fewer than 16 treatment-naive, and some 17 were IGHV unmutated.

Study-level points and caveats: Under treatment, the uncommon public clonotypes either contracted or remained stable. Starting clonality was above that of age-matched healthy donors and tracked circulating CD8+ T-cell counts. The study found clonality rose at ibrutinib response, then fell toward baseline at progression.

Clones were sequenced by immunoSEQ multiplex PCR, and TCRdb holds only the in-frame ones, with some missing. Altogether about 45,000 clones are present, roughly two thirds being singletons, with the ten largest covering about 13%. Germline CDR1 is SGHRS and CDR2 is YFSETQ. This CDR3 region has 13 residues. Trimming took off 0 bases at V and 4 bases at J, with 7 bases between the two ends. V usage is TRBV5-1 and J usage is TRBJ2-5; no clear D gene. Material: PBMCs, obtained after 12 months of ibrutinib treatment. This sequence originates from a human donor with chronic lymphocytic leukemia. The CDR3 sequence is CASSLAGRETQYF. The CDR3 nucleotides read TGCGCCAGCAGCTTGGCCGGCAGAGAGACCCAGTACTTC.